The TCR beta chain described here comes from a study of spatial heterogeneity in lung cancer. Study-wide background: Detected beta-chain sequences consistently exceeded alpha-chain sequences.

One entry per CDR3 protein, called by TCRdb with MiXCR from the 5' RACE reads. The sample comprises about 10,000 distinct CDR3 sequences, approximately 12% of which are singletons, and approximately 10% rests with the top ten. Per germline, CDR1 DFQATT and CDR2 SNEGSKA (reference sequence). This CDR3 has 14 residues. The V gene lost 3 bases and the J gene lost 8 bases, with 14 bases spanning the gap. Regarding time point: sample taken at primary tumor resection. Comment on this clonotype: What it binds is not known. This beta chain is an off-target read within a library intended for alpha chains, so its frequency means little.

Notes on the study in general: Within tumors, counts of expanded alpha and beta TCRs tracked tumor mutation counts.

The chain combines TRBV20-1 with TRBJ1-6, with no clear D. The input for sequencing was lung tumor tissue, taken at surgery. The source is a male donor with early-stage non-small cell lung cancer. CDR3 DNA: TGCAGTGCTAGTGAAGGGAGCCGGGATTCACCCCTCCACTTT. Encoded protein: CSASEGSRDSPLHF.